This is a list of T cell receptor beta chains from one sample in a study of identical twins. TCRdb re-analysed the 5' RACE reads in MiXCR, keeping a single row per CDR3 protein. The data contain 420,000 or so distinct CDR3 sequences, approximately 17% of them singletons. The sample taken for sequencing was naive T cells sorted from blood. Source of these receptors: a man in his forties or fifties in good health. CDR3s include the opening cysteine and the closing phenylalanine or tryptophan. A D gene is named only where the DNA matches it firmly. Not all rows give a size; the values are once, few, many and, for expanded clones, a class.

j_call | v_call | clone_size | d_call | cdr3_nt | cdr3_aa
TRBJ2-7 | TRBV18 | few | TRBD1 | TGTGCCAGCTCACCACGGGCACAGGGGTACGAGCAGTACTTC | CASSPRAQGYEQYF
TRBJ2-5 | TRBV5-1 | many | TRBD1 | TGCGCCAGCAGCTCGGGACGAAAGGGGGCCGAAACCCAGTACTTC | CASSSGRKGAETQYF
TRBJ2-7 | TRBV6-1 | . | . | TGTGCCACCAATGGGGCAGGGGATCTCTACGAGCAGTACTTC | CATNGAGDLYEQYF
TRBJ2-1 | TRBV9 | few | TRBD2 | TGTGCCAGCAGCGCAATTAGCGGGATGGGTGCTGATGAGCAGTTCTTC | CASSAISGMGADEQFF
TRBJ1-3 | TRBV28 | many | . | TGTGCCAGCAGTTTAATGGGGGCACCGGACACCATATATTTT | CASSLMGAPDTIYF
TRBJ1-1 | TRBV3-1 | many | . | TGTGCCAGCAGCCAATGGGGGACTGAAGCTTTCTTT | CASSQWGTEAFF
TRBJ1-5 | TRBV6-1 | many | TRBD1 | TGTGCCAGCAGTCCGTCAGGGGGTCAGCCCCAGCATTTT | CASSPSGGQPQHF
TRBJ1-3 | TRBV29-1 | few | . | TGCAGCGTTGAGTTGAGCTACTCTGGAAACACCATATATTTT | CSVELSYSGNTIYF
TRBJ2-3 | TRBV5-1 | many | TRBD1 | TGCGCCAGCAGCTTGGGACAGGGAGAACTCACAGATACGCAGTATTTT | CASSLGQGELTDTQYF
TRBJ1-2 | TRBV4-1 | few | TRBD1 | TGCGCCAGCAGCCAAGATCACAGGGGAGGCTACACCTTC | CASSQDHRGGYTF
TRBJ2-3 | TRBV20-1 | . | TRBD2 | TGCAGTGCTAACCAACTAGCGGGAGGGACAGATACGCAGTATTTT | CSANQLAGGTDTQYF
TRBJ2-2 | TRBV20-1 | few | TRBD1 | TGCAGTGCTGCCAACAGGGGGATGGCCGGGGAGCTGTTTTTT | CSAANRGMAGELFF
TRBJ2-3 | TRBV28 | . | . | TGTGCCAGCAGTCTCACCCGAGGTACGCAGTATTTT | CASSLTRGTQYF
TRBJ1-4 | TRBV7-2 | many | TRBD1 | TGTGCCAGCAGCTTAGAAGGACAGGGATGGGAAAAACTGTTTTTT | CASSLEGQGWEKLFF
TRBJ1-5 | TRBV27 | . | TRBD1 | TGTGCCAGCAGGGGAGAAGGGACAGGGGGAAATCAGCCCCAGCATTTT | CASRGEGTGGNQPQHF
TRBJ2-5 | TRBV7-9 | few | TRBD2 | TGTGCCAGCAGCTTATCTACTAGCGGGTTTACGGAGACCCAGTACTTC | CASSLSTSGFTETQYF
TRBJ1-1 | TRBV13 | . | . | TGTGCCAGCAGCTTCCGGAACACTGAAGCTTTCTTT | CASSFRNTEAFF
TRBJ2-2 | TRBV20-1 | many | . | TGCAGTGCTAGAGATCGGGCCGGGTACACCGGGGAGCTGTTTTTT | CSARDRAGYTGELFF
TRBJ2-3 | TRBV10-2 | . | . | TGCGCCAGCAGCGAATTCGTAGTGGGGGATACGCAGTATTTT | CASSEFVVGDTQYF
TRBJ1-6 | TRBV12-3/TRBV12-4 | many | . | TGTGCCAGCCGCTCCTATAATTCACCCCTCCACTTT | CASRSYNSPLHF
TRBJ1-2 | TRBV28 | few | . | TGTGCCAGCAGTTTGACGGCGGGTAGCTATGGCTACACCTTC | CASSLTAGSYGYTF
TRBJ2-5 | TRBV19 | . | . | TGTGCCAGTAGTATGTGGGAGACCCAGTACTTC | CASSMWETQYF
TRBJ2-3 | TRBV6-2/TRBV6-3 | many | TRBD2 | TGTGCCAGCAGAAATACCGGGACTAACACAGATACGCAGTATTTT | CASRNTGTNTDTQYF
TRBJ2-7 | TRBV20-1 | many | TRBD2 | TGCAGTGCTAGGGGGGAGGGGTCATTCTACGAGCAGTACTTC | CSARGEGSFYEQYF
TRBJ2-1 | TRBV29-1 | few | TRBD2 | TGCAGCGTTGTTTTACTCCCGGGGGGGCGAGGTGAGCAGTTCTTC | CSVVLLPGGRGEQFF
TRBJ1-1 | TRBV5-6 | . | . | TGTGCCAGCAGCTCCAGGGTCCAGAACACTGAAGCTTTCTTT | CASSSRVQNTEAFF
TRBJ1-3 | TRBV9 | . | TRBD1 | TGTGCCAGCAGCGTCTCGGGACAGGACTCTGGAAACACCATATATTTT | CASSVSGQDSGNTIYF
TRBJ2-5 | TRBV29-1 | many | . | TGCAGCGTGGATTTCTGGACAGAGCAAGAGACCCAGTACTTC | CSVDFWTEQETQYF
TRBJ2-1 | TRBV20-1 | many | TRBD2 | TGCAGTGCTAGCGGGGGGGCCTCCTACAATGAGCAGTTCTTC | CSASGGASYNEQFF
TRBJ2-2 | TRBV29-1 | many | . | TGCAGCGTTGTATCGGAGACGAACACCGGGGAGCTGTTTTTT | CSVVSETNTGELFF
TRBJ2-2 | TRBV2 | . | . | TGTGCCAGCAGTGAAGGGCCCAGGGCGAACACCGGGGAGCTGTTTTTT | CASSEGPRANTGELFF
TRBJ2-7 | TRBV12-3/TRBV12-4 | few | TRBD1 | TGTGCCAGCAGCACAAATACCGGGACAGGTCCCTCCTACGAGCAGTACTTC | CASSTNTGTGPSYEQYF
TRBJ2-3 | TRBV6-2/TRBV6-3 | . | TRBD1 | TGTGCCATCGGACAGGGGACAGATACGCAGTATTTT | CAIGQGTDTQYF
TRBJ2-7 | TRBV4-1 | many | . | TGCGCCAGCAGCCCTGACAGGAGCTCCTACGAGCAGTACTTC | CASSPDRSSYEQYF
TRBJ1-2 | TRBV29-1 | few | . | TGCAGCGTGGGATTAAACTATGGCTACACCTTC | CSVGLNYGYTF
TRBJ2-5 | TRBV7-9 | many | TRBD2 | TGTGCCAGCAGCTTTGCTCTAGCGGGACTAGAGACCCAGTACTTC | CASSFALAGLETQYF
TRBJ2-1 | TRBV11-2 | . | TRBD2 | TGTGCCAGCAGCTTTGTTCCGGGACTAGCGGGAGACGGGGAGCAGTTCTTC | CASSFVPGLAGDGEQFF
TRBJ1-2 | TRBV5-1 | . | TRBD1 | TGCGCCAGCAGCAGGGGACAGGCCTATGGCTACACCTTC | CASSRGQAYGYTF
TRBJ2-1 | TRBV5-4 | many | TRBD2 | TGTGCCAGCAGCTTGGAAAGCGGGGGGGCAGGGGAGCAGTTCTTC | CASSLESGGAGEQFF
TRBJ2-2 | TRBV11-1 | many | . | TGTGCCAGCAGCTCCACGGGGAACACCGGGGAGCTGTTTTTT | CASSSTGNTGELFF
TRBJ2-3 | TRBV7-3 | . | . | TGTGCCAGCAGCTCACCCGGAGCCGGGGGAGATACGCAGTATTTT | CASSSPGAGGDTQYF
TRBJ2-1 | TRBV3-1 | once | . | TGTGCCAGCAGCCCCTGGGGGAGGGGGACCTACAATGAGCAGTTCTTC | CASSPWGRGTYNEQFF
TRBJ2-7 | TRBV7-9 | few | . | TGTGCCAGCAGCCAAAGTTGGGACGAGCAGTACTTC | CASSQSWDEQYF
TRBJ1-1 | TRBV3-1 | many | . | TGTGCCAGCAGGGGGGGAACAGGGAACACTGAAGCTTTCTTT | CASRGGTGNTEAFF
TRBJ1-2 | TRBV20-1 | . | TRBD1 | TGCAGTGCTAGTATTGGGACAGGCGGCTATGGCTACACCTTC | CSASIGTGGYGYTF
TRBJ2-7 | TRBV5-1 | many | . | TGCGCCAGCAGCCAGAGACAGCGTCCCTACGAGCAGTACTTC | CASSQRQRPYEQYF
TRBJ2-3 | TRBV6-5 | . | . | TGTGCCAGCAGTTACGAGCGGAGCACAGATACGCAGTATTTT | CASSYERSTDTQYF
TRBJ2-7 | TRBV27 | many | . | TGTGCCAGCCGGGACCTCCGGGGTGAGCAGTACTTC | CASRDLRGEQYF
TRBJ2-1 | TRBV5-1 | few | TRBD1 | TGCGCCAGCAGCCCCGGGGGCGGACAGGGGGCCTACAATGAGCAGTTCTTC | CASSPGGGQGAYNEQFF